The 15 T cell receptor beta chains below come from one sample, sequenced in a study of blood T cell repertoires in COVID-19. Repertoires were generated with immunoSEQ multiplex PCR, while TCRdb's copy carries only in-frame clones and drops some. The sample holds 25,000 to 35,000 clones, over 75% seen once. The sample comprised peripheral blood. Receptors originate from a human donor in a cohort sampled during active COVID-19.

This rearrangement joins TRBV2 to TRBJ2-7, with D tentatively TRBD1 (6 bases). Germline CDR1 reads SNHLY; CDR2 reads FYNNEI. The CDR3 loop spans 14 amino acids. Trimming stripped 7 bases from V and 2 bases from J, with 15 bases between. The CDR3 nucleotides are TGTGCCAGCACGGCAGGGGCAGGTACCTACGAGCAGTACTTC. Translation gives CASTAGAGTYEQYF.

This clone was picked up one time. This chain connects TRBV6-1 to TRBJ2-7; no reliable D call. The V and J ends lost 3 bases and 5 bases respectively, with 8 bases between them. The CDR3 has 12 amino acids. Germline V gene sequence: CDR1 MNHNS, CDR2 SASEGT. The CDR3 sequence: CASSEGLNEQYF. In DNA form, the CDR3 reads TGTGCCAGCAGTGAGGGCCTCAACGAGCAGTACTTC.

V usage is TRBV6-5 and J usage is TRBJ1-2; D remains ambiguous. V lost 0 bases to trimming and J lost 8 bases, with 7 bases between them. This CDR3 is built from 12 residues. Germline lookup yields CDR1 MNHEY and CDR2 SVGAGI. Here the CDR3 DNA reads TGTGCCAGCAGTTACTCGGGGAGGGGCTACACCTTC. Residues: CASSYSGRGYTF.

This rearrangement joins TRBV6-5 to TRBJ2-7; D is ambiguous. Per the germline V gene, CDR1 is MNHEY and CDR2 is SVGAGI. This CDR3 is built from 16 residues. V lost 2 bases, J lost 4 bases, and 18 bases lay in between. Written as DNA, the CDR3 is TGTGCCAGCAGTTACACCCTCACACGGCACGGGTACGAGCAGTACTTC. It yields the protein CASSYTLTRHGYEQYF.

This chain uses TRBV6-5 with TRBJ2-1; 7 bases align to TRBD1. This CDR3 has 15 amino acids. Trimming at V came to 6 bases and at J to 4 bases, leaving 9 bases not matched to a gene. The germline CDR1 and CDR2 sequences are MNHEY and SVGAGI. CDR3 sequence (DNA): TGTGCCAGCAGGAACCGAGGGGGCGTATACAATGAGCAGTTCTTC. It is translated as CASRNRGGVYNEQFF.

The chain joins TRBV15 to TRBJ1-5; 10 positions match TRBD1. The CDR3 loop spans 18 amino acids. The germline V gene has CDR1 LNHNV and CDR2 YYDKDF (reference sequence). After removal of 1 base from V and 2 bases from J, the junction contained 8 bases not matched to a gene. In DNA form, the CDR3 reads TGTGCCACCAGCAGAGGACAGGGGGCTTCAGGGGGCAATCAGCCCCAGCATTTT. It codes for CATSRGQGASGGNQPQHF.

This chain connects TRBV6-5 to TRBJ1-5, with D possibly being TRBD1 (6 bases). CDR3 size: 13 residues. V was pared by 6 bases and J by 2 bases, with 8 bases between. In germline, CDR1 is MNHEY, CDR2 SVGAGI. This CDR3 is CASRSGGNQPQHF. The CDR3 DNA reads TGTGCCAGCAGGTCAGGGGGCAATCAGCCCCAGCATTTT.

This chain links TRBV2 with TRBJ1-5; TRBD1 aligns across 9 bases. Germline assignment: CDR1 SNHLY and CDR2 FYNNEI. The CDR3 length is 14 residues. V lost 6 bases, J lost 7 bases, and 7 bases stayed unmatched. The CDR3 sequence: CASRAQGAWQPQHF. The CDR3 nucleotides read TGTGCCAGCAGAGCACAGGGGGCATGGCAGCCCCAGCATTTT.

The rearrangement links TRBV6-6 to TRBJ1-5, with 8 bases that match TRBD1. Unmatched junction bases numbered 13, after V lost 4 bases and J lost 11 bases. This CDR3 contains 15 residues. Germline loops: CDR1 MNHNY, CDR2 SVGAGI (reference sequence). The CDR3 region is CASSSGQGRGLTQHF. The CDR3 DNA follows: TGTGCCAGCAGTTCAGGACAGGGACGGGGATTGACCCAGCATTTT.

A single count supports this clone. This chain connects TRBV11-2 to TRBJ2-4, with D possibly being TRBD1 (6 bases). Germline V gives CDR1 SGHAT, CDR2 FQNNGV. With 7 bases removed from V and 5 bases from J, the gap between germline ends came to 15 bases. The CDR3 contains 14 residues. For the CDR3, the DNA is TGTGCCAGCACCAGCACAGGGCCGCAAAACATTCAGTACTTC. Translating it yields CASTSTGPQNIQYF.

This clone was picked up one time. V usage is TRBV6-4 and J usage is TRBJ2-1, with TRBD2 matching over 9 bases. The ends lost 2 bases at V and 8 bases at J; junction bases unmatched: 4. The CDR3 runs to 14 residues. Germline CDR1 and CDR2: MRHNA and SNTAGT. The DNA of the CDR3 is TGTGCCAGCAGTGACCCGCGGGGGGGCGATGAGCAGTTCTTC. Encoded protein: CASSDPRGGDEQFF.

The chain couples TRBV11-3 to TRBJ2-2, with 8 bases aligning to TRBD1. The CDR3 is 14 residues long. Germline V CDR1 and CDR2: SGHNT, YENEEA. With V trimmed by 8 bases and J by 6 bases, 8 bases remained unmatched. CDR3 loop: CASASETGAGELFF. CDR3 nucleotide sequence: TGTGCCAGCGCGTCAGAGACAGGGGCCGGGGAGCTGTTTTTT.

The gene calls are TRBV5-4 and TRBJ2-5, with a tentative D call TRBD2 (5 bases). CDR3 size: 15 residues. Germline lookup yields CDR1 SGHNT and CDR2 YYREEE (reference sequence). V shed 0 bases and J shed 4 bases, with 13 bases lying between them. DNA of the CDR3: TGTGCCAGCAGCTTGGCCGGCGGCGAGGGAGAGACCCAGTACTTC. It specifies CASSLAGGEGETQYF.

The chain employs TRBV2 and TRBJ2-3; 12 bases fit TRBD2. The CDR3 has 15 amino acids. The germline V gene encodes CDR1 SNHLY and CDR2 FYNNEI. V lost 10 bases to trimming and J lost 0 bases; unmatched junction nucleotides: 5. The DNA of the CDR3 is TGTGCCACCGGGACTAGCGGGTCTAGCACAGATACGCAGTATTTT. Its protein product is CATGTSGSSTDTQYF.

The CDR3 sequence: CASSRGTSGQTTYNEQFF. CDR3 sequence (DNA): TGTGCCAGCAGCCGCGGGACTAGCGGACAGACTACCTACAATGAGCAGTTCTTC. The chain recombines TRBV7-3 with TRBJ2-1, with TRBD2 matching 11 bases. V dropped 5 bases and J dropped 2; count of bases not matched to a gene: 11. The CDR3 is made up of 18 amino acids. Per the germline V gene, CDR1 is SGHTA and CDR2 is FQGTGA.